This T cell receptor beta chain comes out of a study of Ad26.COV2.S vaccination and SARS-CoV-2 variants. Study at large: Ad26.COV2.S was injected intramuscularly once or twice, 56 days apart.

Treatment here: roughly 20 received Ad26.COV2.S at low or high dose, single or two shots; a few received placebo; per-sample allocation not given. Day 63 after the first vaccine or placebo injection was the time point for sampling. Donor was an adult aged 18-55 years in Boston. This CDR3 is 14 amino acids long. V was shortened by 3 bases and J by 4 bases, with 12 bases between the two germline ends. CDR1 and CDR2 from the germline V gene are MDHEN and SYDVKM. Note on this clone: Its antigen is as yet unknown.

Produced via immunoSEQ multiplex PCR; TCRdb's table is partial and in-frame only. Of 440,000 or so clones detected, 90% appear once; the ten largest clones hold under 4.5%. General study points: Recipients given vaccine exceeded placebo recipients in spike-specific TCR breadth. TCR breadth and depth analyses may have underestimated total T cell responses.

The receptor's source is a person aged 18-65 years who received the Ad26.COV2.S COVID-19 vaccine or a placebo. The V call is TRBV28, the J call TRBJ1-2, with D perhaps TRBD1 (5 bases). Sample: peripheral blood, taken in a trial of Ad26.COV2.S vaccine versus placebo. For the CDR3, the DNA is TGTGCCAGCAGTTTGATTCGGGGGATCTATGGCTACACCTTC. Amino acid sequence: CASSLIRGIYGYTF.